The rows below give T cell receptor beta chains drawn from one sample of a study of circulating CD8 cells and anti-PD-1 response in melanoma. TCRdb called the reads again in MiXCR, with one record for every CDR3 protein. The table lists several hundred distinct CDR3 sequences, about 9.6% of them singletons. The sample here was CD8+ T cells from PBMCs, taken at baseline or after one month of anti-PD-1 therapy (not recorded which). The receptors stem from a human donor with melanoma. Each CDR3 is given with its conserved first and last residue. The order of the fields is D gene, clone size, J gene, V gene, CDR3 protein, CDR3 DNA. The D gene is left open where the match is weak. Not every row has a clone size; where given, it reads once, few, many or a size class.

D gene: TRBD2
clone size: -
J gene: TRBJ2-2
V gene: TRBV19
CDR3 protein: CASKPPGGTNTGELFF
CDR3 DNA: TGTGCCAGTAAACCCCCGGGGGGGACGAACACCGGGGAGCTGTTTTTT

D gene: -
clone size: large
J gene: TRBJ2-1
V gene: TRBV25-1
CDR3 protein: CASNGGNEQFF
CDR3 DNA: TGTGCCAGCAACGGAGGCAATGAGCAGTTCTTC

D gene: TRBD2
clone size: -
J gene: TRBJ2-5
V gene: TRBV19
CDR3 protein: CASPLARAERTSGNEETQYF
CDR3 DNA: TGTGCCAGCCCTCTGGCGAGAGCGGAGAGGACTAGCGGCAACGAAGAGACCCAGTACTTC

D gene: TRBD1
clone size: medium-sized
J gene: TRBJ2-7
V gene: TRBV29-1
CDR3 protein: CSVQTGTGHEQYF
CDR3 DNA: TGCAGCGTTCAAACCGGGACAGGCCACGAGCAGTACTTC

D gene: -
clone size: hyperexpanded
J gene: TRBJ2-3
V gene: TRBV7-2
CDR3 protein: CASSLDPGGTSTDTQYF
CDR3 DNA: TGTGCCAGCAGCTTAGATCCCGGGGGTACTAGCACAGATACGCAGTATTTT

D gene: TRBD1
clone size: medium-sized
J gene: TRBJ1-1
V gene: TRBV19
CDR3 protein: CAIGTGGNTEAFF
CDR3 DNA: TGTGCCATAGGGACAGGGGGCAATACTGAAGCTTTCTTT

D gene: -
clone size: medium-sized
J gene: TRBJ1-5
V gene: TRBV28
CDR3 protein: CASSFLRGDNQPQHF
CDR3 DNA: TGTGCCAGCAGTTTTTTAAGGGGGGACAATCAGCCCCAGCATTTT

D gene: TRBD1
clone size: medium-sized
J gene: TRBJ1-4
V gene: TRBV19
CDR3 protein: CASSTTGALVSSTNEKLFF
CDR3 DNA: TGTGCCAGTAGTACCACAGGGGCCTTAGTGTCGTCCACTAATGAAAAACTGTTTTTT

D gene: -
clone size: medium-sized
J gene: TRBJ2-7
V gene: TRBV4-3
CDR3 protein: CASSQERAGYDEQYF
CDR3 DNA: TGCGCCAGCAGCCAAGAAAGAGCAGGGTATGACGAGCAGTACTTC

D gene: -
clone size: medium-sized
J gene: TRBJ2-7
V gene: TRBV25-1
CDR3 protein: CASSVGAPYEQYF
CDR3 DNA: TGTGCCAGCAGTGTCGGGGCCCCCTACGAGCAGTACTTC

D gene: -
clone size: -
J gene: TRBJ2-1
V gene: TRBV7-2
CDR3 protein: CASSSQGRGYNEQFF
CDR3 DNA: TGTGCCAGCAGCTCCCAGGGGCGGGGCTACAATGAGCAGTTCTTC

D gene: TRBD1
clone size: few
J gene: TRBJ1-2
V gene: TRBV30
CDR3 protein: CAWIKPMGQVNGYTF
CDR3 DNA: TGTGCCTGGATTAAACCAATGGGACAGGTCAATGGCTACACCTTC

D gene: -
clone size: medium-sized
J gene: TRBJ2-4
V gene: TRBV19
CDR3 protein: CASRDPKNIQYF
CDR3 DNA: TGTGCCAGTAGGGACCCTAAAAACATTCAGTACTTC

D gene: -
clone size: -
J gene: TRBJ1-1
V gene: TRBV19
CDR3 protein: CASSIDGTPNTEAFF
CDR3 DNA: TGTGCCAGTAGTATAGACGGGACACCGAACACTGAAGCTTTCTTT

D gene: -
clone size: -
J gene: TRBJ1-5
V gene: TRBV9
CDR3 protein: CASSTTGGNQPRHF
CDR3 DNA: TGTGCCAGCAGCACGACAGGAGGCAATCAGCCCCGGCATTTT

D gene: -
clone size: medium-sized
J gene: TRBJ2-1
V gene: TRBV27
CDR3 protein: CASSSGLGFNNEQFF
CDR3 DNA: TGTGCCAGCAGTTCGGGTCTAGGGTTTAACAATGAGCAGTTCTTC

D gene: -
clone size: medium-sized
J gene: TRBJ2-7
V gene: TRBV21-1
CDR3 protein: CASSKGQWGALVHEQYF
CDR3 DNA: TGTGCCAGCAGCAAAGGCCAGTGGGGGGCGTTAGTTCACGAGCAGTACTTC

D gene: TRBD1
clone size: medium-sized
J gene: TRBJ2-7
V gene: TRBV27
CDR3 protein: CASSSHRGLYEQYF
CDR3 DNA: TGTGCCAGCAGTTCGCACAGGGGGCTCTACGAGCAGTACTTC

D gene: TRBD2
clone size: medium-sized
J gene: TRBJ2-3
V gene: TRBV19
CDR3 protein: CASSIVSSGTDTQYF
CDR3 DNA: TGTGCCAGTAGTATAGTTTCTAGCGGTACAGATACGCAGTATTTT

D gene: -
clone size: -
J gene: TRBJ2-7
V gene: TRBV19
CDR3 protein: CASGYPYEQYF
CDR3 DNA: TGTGCCAGCGGGTATCCCTACGAGCAGTACTTC

D gene: -
clone size: medium-sized
J gene: TRBJ2-2
V gene: TRBV27
CDR3 protein: CASSLKGNTGELFF
CDR3 DNA: TGTGCCAGCAGTTTAAAAGGGAACACCGGGGAGCTGTTTTTT

D gene: -
clone size: medium-sized
J gene: TRBJ1-4
V gene: TRBV29-1
CDR3 protein: CSVDLSGKLFF
CDR3 DNA: TGCAGCGTGGACCTATCTGGAAAACTGTTTTTT

D gene: TRBD2
clone size: medium-sized
J gene: TRBJ2-5
V gene: TRBV7-9
CDR3 protein: CASSFGTSGQETQYF
CDR3 DNA: TGTGCCAGCAGCTTCGGGACTAGCGGACAAGAGACCCAGTACTTC

D gene: -
clone size: -
J gene: TRBJ2-7
V gene: TRBV7-9
CDR3 protein: CASSLVLGQGRNF
CDR3 DNA: TGTGCCAGCAGCTTAGTATTAGGCCAGGGAAGGAACTTC

D gene: -
clone size: medium-sized
J gene: TRBJ2-2
V gene: TRBV18
CDR3 protein: CASSPETDFSGELFF
CDR3 DNA: TGTGCCAGCTCACCCGAGACAGATTTCAGCGGGGAGCTGTTTTTT

D gene: -
clone size: -
J gene: TRBJ2-2
V gene: TRBV19
CDR3 protein: CASSITGELFF
CDR3 DNA: TGTGCCAGTAGTATTACCGGGGAGCTGTTTTTT

D gene: -
clone size: medium-sized
J gene: TRBJ2-1
V gene: TRBV5-4
CDR3 protein: CASSFRLTPDEQFF
CDR3 DNA: TGTGCCAGCAGCTTCCGACTAACTCCTGATGAGCAGTTCTTC

D gene: -
clone size: medium-sized
J gene: TRBJ2-7
V gene: TRBV4-1
CDR3 protein: CASSQVGGRTYEQYF
CDR3 DNA: TGCGCCAGCAGCCAAGTTGGTGGAAGGACCTACGAGCAGTACTTC

D gene: TRBD2
clone size: -
J gene: TRBJ2-7
V gene: TRBV27
CDR3 protein: CASSFGASGGDEQYF
CDR3 DNA: TGTGCCAGCAGTTTTGGGGCTAGCGGGGGAGATGAGCAGTACTTC

D gene: -
clone size: -
J gene: TRBJ2-7
V gene: TRBV19
CDR3 protein: CASSPGAASYEQYF
CDR3 DNA: TGTGCCAGTAGTCCAGGGGCTGCCTCCTACGAGCAGTACTTC

D gene: -
clone size: medium-sized
J gene: TRBJ1-6
V gene: TRBV18
CDR3 protein: CASSHYGLKTPYNSPLHF
CDR3 DNA: TGTGCCAGCTCACACTACGGATTGAAGACACCTTATAATTCACCCCTCCACTTT

D gene: TRBD2
clone size: large
J gene: TRBJ2-3
V gene: TRBV2
CDR3 protein: CASSRRRDLAGRDTQYF
CDR3 DNA: TGTGCCAGCAGCAGACGGAGGGACTTAGCGGGCCGGGATACGCAGTATTTT

D gene: -
clone size: medium-sized
J gene: TRBJ2-7
V gene: TRBV19
CDR3 protein: CASSQGFYEQYF
CDR3 DNA: TGTGCCAGTAGTCAGGGGTTTTACGAGCAGTACTTC

D gene: -
clone size: medium-sized
J gene: TRBJ1-5
V gene: TRBV19
CDR3 protein: CASSPTFNQPQHF
CDR3 DNA: TGTGCCAGTAGTCCGACTTTCAATCAGCCCCAGCATTTT

D gene: TRBD2
clone size: medium-sized
J gene: TRBJ2-1
V gene: TRBV19
CDR3 protein: CASSIAGTSGGHNEQFF
CDR3 DNA: TGTGCCAGTAGTATAGCCGGGACTAGCGGGGGCCACAATGAGCAGTTCTTC

D gene: -
clone size: -
J gene: TRBJ2-1
V gene: TRBV12-3/TRBV12-4
CDR3 protein: CASGLSYNEQFF
CDR3 DNA: TGTGCCAGCGGGTTATCCTACAATGAGCAGTTCTTC

D gene: -
clone size: medium-sized
J gene: TRBJ1-1
V gene: TRBV6-2/TRBV6-3
CDR3 protein: CASSYSIWTEAFF
CDR3 DNA: TGTGCCAGCAGTTACTCGATCTGGACTGAAGCTTTCTTT

D gene: -
clone size: medium-sized
J gene: TRBJ2-7
V gene: TRBV20-1
CDR3 protein: CSARDTAGNYEQYF
CDR3 DNA: TGCAGTGCTAGAGATACGGCGGGGAACTACGAGCAGTACTTC

D gene: -
clone size: medium-sized
J gene: TRBJ1-6
V gene: TRBV19
CDR3 protein: CASSWGAPNSPLHF
CDR3 DNA: TGTGCCAGTAGTTGGGGGGCCCCTAATTCACCCCTCCACTTT

D gene: TRBD2
clone size: large
J gene: TRBJ2-7
V gene: TRBV5-4
CDR3 protein: CASSPAGYSGDQYEQYF
CDR3 DNA: TGTGCCAGCAGCCCGGCGGGCTATAGCGGGGACCAATACGAGCAGTACTTC

D gene: -
clone size: large
J gene: TRBJ1-1
V gene: TRBV6-2/TRBV6-3
CDR3 protein: CASRANTEAFF
CDR3 DNA: TGTGCCAGCAGGGCGAACACTGAAGCTTTCTTT

D gene: -
clone size: medium-sized
J gene: TRBJ2-7
V gene: TRBV19
CDR3 protein: CASRPGIAPPCSYEQYF
CDR3 DNA: TGTGCCAGTAGACCCGGGATTGCACCTCCGTGCTCCTACGAGCAGTACTTC

D gene: -
clone size: large
J gene: TRBJ2-7
V gene: TRBV16
CDR3 protein: CASSQLGGEQYF
CDR3 DNA: TGTGCCAGCAGCCAATTAGGGGGCGAGCAGTACTTC

D gene: -
clone size: medium-sized
J gene: TRBJ2-2
V gene: TRBV6-6
CDR3 protein: CASSTTGELFF
CDR3 DNA: TGTGCCAGCAGTACTACCGGGGAGCTGTTTTTT